This T cell receptor (beta chain) was found in a study of regulatory T cells in long-lasting Graves disease. The CDR3 has 16 amino acids. Germline V lookup: CDR1 KGHSH, CDR2 LQKENI. Losses at the gene ends were 7 bases for V and 3 bases for J; bases not matched to a gene: 10. This clonotype occurred a few times. Its specificity is not known. Broader study findings: Persistent disease preferred TRBV28, TRBJ1-2 and TRBJ2-5.

Time point denoted: newly diagnosed GD, antithyroid drugs for less than 3 months. The TCR library was made from RNA that had been extracted from PBMCs in TRIzol. For TCR beta, libraries came from iRepertoire HTBI primers and Arm-PCR of CDR3 regions. MiXCR, run by TCRdb on the multiplex PCR reads, gives a single entry per CDR3 protein. Of about 530,000 distinct CDR3 sequences listed, roughly a sixth are singletons. The data also belong to a second study, concerning T cells in Graves' hyperthyroidism and ophthalmopathy. Per that paper: Lactation, pregnancy, other autoimmune disease or uncontrolled infection led to exclusion of patients.

The chain carries TRBV18 and TRBJ1-3; TRBD1 agrees at 9 bases. Here the sequenced sample was peripheral blood mononuclear cells (PBMCs), taken at new diagnosis, from a patient treated with antithyroid drugs. This TCR was sampled from a woman aged 35 to 60 with Graves disease. The CDR3 DNA sequence: TGTGCCAGCTTACCGGGACAGGGACAAAATGGAAACACCATATATTTT. This translates into CASLPGQGQNGNTIYF.